What follows are 4 T cell receptor beta chains derived from one specimen sequenced in a study of shared clonotypes between healthy human individuals. The method was immunoSEQ multiplex PCR; TCRdb's version includes in-frame clones alone and lacks a portion of them. The data show millions of clones, 80% to 95% seen once. Sequencing used naive CD4+ T cells from PBMCs. Specified subset: CD45RA+ positively selected. The receptor set was obtained from a man aged 18 to 29 in good health. Some clones in this sample may be carry-over from other donors' samples.

This chain links TRBV25-1 with TRBJ2-5, with 8 positions matching TRBD1. Germline CDR1 MGHDK, CDR2 SYGVNS. This CDR3 spans 15 amino acids. With 2 bases clipped from V and 1 base from J, the junction kept 3 bases outside the gene matches. Here the CDR3 reads CASSEAGGLQETQYF. The CDR3 coding sequence is TGTGCCAGCAGTGAAGCAGGGGGCCTCCAAGAGACCCAGTACTTC. The whole variable domain, filled in from reference TRBV25-1 and TRBJ2-5, reads EADIYQTPRYLVIGTGKKITLECSQTMGHDKMYWYQQDPGMELHLIHYSYGVNSTEKGDLSSESTVSRIRTEHFPLTLESARPSHTSQYLCASSEAGGLQETQYFGPGTRLLVL.

The rearrangement uses TRBV7-9 and TRBJ2-6; 7 nucleotides line up with TRBD1. V lost 2 bases to trimming and J lost 0 bases; unmatched junction nucleotides: 7. The CDR3 spans 18 residues. Germline CDR1 reads SEHNR; CDR2 reads FQNEAQ (reference sequence). The CDR3 here is CASSLRGTASSGANVLTF. Written as DNA, the CDR3 is TGTGCCAGCAGCTTAAGAGGGACAGCTAGCTCTGGGGCCAACGTCCTGACTTTC.

The chain carries TRBV9 and TRBJ2-7, with a possible D match to TRBD2 (5 bases). The CDR3 extends over 13 amino acids. The germline V gene encodes CDR1 SGDLS and CDR2 YYNGEE. With 3 bases removed from V and 6 bases from J, the gap between germline ends came to 13 bases. The CDR3 reads CASSGSAGGEQYF. As DNA, the CDR3 is TGTGCCAGCAGCGGATCCGCCGGAGGCGAGCAGTACTTC.

The chain joins TRBV11-2 to TRBJ2-7, with 8 bases matching TRBD2. Germline V gene data show CDR1 as SGHAT and CDR2 as FQNNGV. The CDR3 is made up of 13 amino acids. V shed 5 bases, J shed 5 bases, and the junction held 5 bases outside the gene matches. The CDR3 sequence is CASSLGLGDEQYF. In DNA, the CDR3 is TGTGCCAGCAGCCTGGGACTAGGGGACGAGCAGTACTTC.